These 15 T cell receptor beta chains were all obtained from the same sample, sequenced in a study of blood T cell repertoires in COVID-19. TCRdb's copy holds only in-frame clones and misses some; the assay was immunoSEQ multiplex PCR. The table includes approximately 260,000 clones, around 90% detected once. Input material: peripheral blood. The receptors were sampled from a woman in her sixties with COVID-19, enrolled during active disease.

CDR3 loop: CASSVSGQETQYF. CDR3 sequence (DNA): TGTGCCAGCAGCGTTAGCGGCCAAGAGACCCAGTACTTC. This chain links TRBV9 with TRBJ2-5; D perhaps matches TRBD2 (6 bases). This CDR3 is 13 amino acids long. Trimming cost V 2 bases and J 1 base, with 6 bases left between them. Looked up from germline, CDR1 is SGDLS and CDR2 is YYNGEE.

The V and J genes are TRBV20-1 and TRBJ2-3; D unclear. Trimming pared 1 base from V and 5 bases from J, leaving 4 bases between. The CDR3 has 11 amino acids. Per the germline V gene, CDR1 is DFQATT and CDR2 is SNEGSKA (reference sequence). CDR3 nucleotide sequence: TGCAGTGCTAGAGCTGTAGATACGCAGTATTTT. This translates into CSARAVDTQYF.

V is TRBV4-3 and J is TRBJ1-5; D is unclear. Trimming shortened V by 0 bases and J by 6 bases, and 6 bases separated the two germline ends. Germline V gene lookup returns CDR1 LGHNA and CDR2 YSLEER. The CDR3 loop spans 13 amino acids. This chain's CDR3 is CASSQDPVQPQHF. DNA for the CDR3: TGCGCCAGCAGCCAAGATCCGGTTCAGCCCCAGCATTTT.

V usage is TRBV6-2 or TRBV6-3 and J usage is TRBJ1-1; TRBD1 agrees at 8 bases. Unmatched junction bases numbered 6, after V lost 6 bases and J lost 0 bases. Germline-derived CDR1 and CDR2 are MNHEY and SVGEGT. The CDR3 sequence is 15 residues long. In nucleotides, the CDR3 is TGTGCCAGCAGCAAGAGGACAGGGTTGAACACTGAAGCTTTCTTT. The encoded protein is CASSKRTGLNTEAFF.

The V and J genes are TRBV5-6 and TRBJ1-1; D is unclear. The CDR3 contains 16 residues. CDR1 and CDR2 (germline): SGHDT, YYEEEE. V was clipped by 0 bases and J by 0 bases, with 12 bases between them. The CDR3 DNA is TGTGCCAGCAGCTTGGGAGGGAGTTTAATGAACACTGAAGCTTTCTTT. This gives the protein CASSLGGSLMNTEAFF.

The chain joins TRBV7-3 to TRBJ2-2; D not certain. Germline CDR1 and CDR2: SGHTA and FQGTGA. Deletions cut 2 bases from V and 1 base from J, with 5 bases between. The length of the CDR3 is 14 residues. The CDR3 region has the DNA TGTGCCAGCAGCTTATCGGGGAACACCGGGGAGCTGTTTTTT. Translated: CASSLSGNTGELFF. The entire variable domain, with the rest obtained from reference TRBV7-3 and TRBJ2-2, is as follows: GAGVSQTPSNKVTEKGKYVELRCDPISGHTALYWYRQSLGQGPEFLIYFQGTGAADDSGLPNDRFFAVRPEGSVSTLKIQRTERGDSAVYLCASSLSGNTGELFFGEGSRLTVL.

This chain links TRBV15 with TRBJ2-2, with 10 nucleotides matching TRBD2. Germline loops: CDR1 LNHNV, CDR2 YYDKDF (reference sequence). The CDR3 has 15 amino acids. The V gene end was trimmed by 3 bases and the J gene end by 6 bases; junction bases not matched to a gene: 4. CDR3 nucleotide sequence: TGTGCCACCAGCAGGCAGCGGGGGGGAGCCGGGGAGCTGTTTTTT. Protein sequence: CATSRQRGGAGELFF.

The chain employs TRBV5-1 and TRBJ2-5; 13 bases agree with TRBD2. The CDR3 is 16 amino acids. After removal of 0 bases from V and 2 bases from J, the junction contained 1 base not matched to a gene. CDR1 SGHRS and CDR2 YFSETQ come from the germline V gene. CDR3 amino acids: CASSLGGLAGQETQYF. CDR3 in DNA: TGCGCCAGCAGCTTGGGGGGACTAGCGGGACAAGAGACCCAGTACTTC.

CDR3 in amino acids: CASSIGTAGNTIYF. CDR3 sequence (DNA): TGTGCCAGTAGTATTGGGACAGCTGGAAACACCATATATTTT. This chain links TRBV19 with TRBJ1-3, with 7 bases aligning to TRBD1. Germline CDR1 reads LNHDA; CDR2 reads SQIVND (reference sequence). J was trimmed by 2 bases and V by 3 bases; bases with no gene match: 1. The CDR3 covers 14 residues.

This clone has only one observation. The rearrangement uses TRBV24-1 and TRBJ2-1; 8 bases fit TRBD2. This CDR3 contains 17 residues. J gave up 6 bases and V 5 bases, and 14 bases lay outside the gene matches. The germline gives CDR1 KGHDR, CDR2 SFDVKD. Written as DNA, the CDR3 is TGTGCCACCAGTGGACCTCAAGGGCGGGGGGCGTTCAATGAGCAGTTCTTC. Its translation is CATSGPQGRGAFNEQFF.

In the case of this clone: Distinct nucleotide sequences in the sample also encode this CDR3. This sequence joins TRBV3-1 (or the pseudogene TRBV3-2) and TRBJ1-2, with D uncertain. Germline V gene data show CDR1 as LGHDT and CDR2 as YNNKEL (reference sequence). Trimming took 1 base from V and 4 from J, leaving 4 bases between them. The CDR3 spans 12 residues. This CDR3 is CASSQGRYGYTF. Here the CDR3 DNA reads TGTGCCAGCAGCCAAGGTCGCTATGGCTACACCTTC.

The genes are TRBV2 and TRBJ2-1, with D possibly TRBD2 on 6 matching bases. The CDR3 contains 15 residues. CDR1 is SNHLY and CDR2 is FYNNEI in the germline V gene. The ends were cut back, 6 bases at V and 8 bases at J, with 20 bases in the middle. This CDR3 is CASRGGRVPGDEQFF. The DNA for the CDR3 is TGTGCCAGCAGGGGTGGTCGAGTGCCGGGGGATGAGCAGTTCTTC.

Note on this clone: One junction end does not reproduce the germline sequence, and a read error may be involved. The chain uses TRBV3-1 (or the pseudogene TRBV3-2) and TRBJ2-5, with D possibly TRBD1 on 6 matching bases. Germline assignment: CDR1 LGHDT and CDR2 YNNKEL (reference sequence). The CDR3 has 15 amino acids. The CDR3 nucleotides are TGTGCCAGCAGCCGAGGAAGGGCAGGGGAAGATACCCAGTACTTC. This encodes CASSRGRAGEDTQYF.

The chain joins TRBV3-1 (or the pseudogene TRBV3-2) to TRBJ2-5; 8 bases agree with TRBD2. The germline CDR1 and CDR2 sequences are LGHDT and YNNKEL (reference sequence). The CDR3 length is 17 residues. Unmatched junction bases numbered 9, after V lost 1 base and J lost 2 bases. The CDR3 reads CASSQGGSSGSQETQYF. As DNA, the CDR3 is TGTGCCAGCAGCCAAGGCGGTTCTAGCGGGTCACAAGAGACCCAGTACTTC.

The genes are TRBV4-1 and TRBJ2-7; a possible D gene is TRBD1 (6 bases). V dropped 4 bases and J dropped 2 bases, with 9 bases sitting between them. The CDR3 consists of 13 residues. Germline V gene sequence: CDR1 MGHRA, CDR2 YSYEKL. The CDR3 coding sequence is TGCGCCAGCAGCCGAGGACAGCCCTACGAGCAGTACTTC. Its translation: CASSRGQPYEQYF.